The 32 T cell receptor beta chains reported below all come from one sample, sequenced in a study of T cell repertoires in ileal Crohn's disease. As for time point: neoterminal ileum biopsy at postoperative endoscopy, about 6 months after surgery. Sequencing was performed with immunoSEQ multiplex PCR; in TCRdb, only in-frame clones are kept and a portion is missing. The data contain 7,400 or so clones, around 70% of them singletons. The sample comprised ileal tissue. The receptors here all came from an adult with Crohn's disease.

J is TRBJ2-2 and V is TRBV7-2; no definite D call. CDR1 is SGHTA, CDR2 FQGNSA, per germline. There are 11 residues in the CDR3. The germline V and J ends were trimmed by 5 bases and 8 bases, with 6 bases remaining between them. CDR3: CASSLRGELFF. The CDR3 bases are TGTGCCAGCAGCCTGAGGGGGGAGCTGTTTTTT. The complete variable domain, with remaining parts taken from reference TRBV7-2 and TRBJ2-2, reads GAGVSQSPSNKVTEKGKDVELRCDPISGHTALYWYRQSLGQGLEFLIYFQGNSAPDKSGLPSDRFSAERTGGSVSTLTIQRTQQEDSAVYLCASSLRGELFFGEGSRLTVL.

As for this clone: This sample also contains other DNA sequences that code for the same CDR3. The rearrangement links TRBV7-6 to TRBJ2-1, with 7 bases matching TRBD1. This CDR3 is 13 amino acids long. The junction had 1 base not matched to a gene; V was cut back by 5 bases and J by 3 bases. Germline lookup yields CDR1 SGHVS and CDR2 FNYEAQ. CDR3: CASSRDSYNEQFF. The CDR3 region has the DNA TGTGCCAGCAGCCGGGACAGCTACAATGAGCAGTTCTTC.

The rearrangement joins TRBV5-4 to TRBJ2-5; weak D call: TRBD2 (5 bases). From germline, CDR1 is SGHNT and CDR2 YYREEE (reference sequence). The V and J ends lost 1 base and 4 bases respectively, with 17 bases between them. The CDR3 spans 16 residues. This chain's CDR3 is CASSLRAGRLRETQYF. The CDR3 nucleotides are TGTGCCAGCAGCTTGAGGGCCGGAAGACTAAGAGAGACCCAGTACTTC.

This chain links TRBV5-5 with TRBJ2-5, with 8 bases identical to TRBD1. The V gene's germline CDR1 is SGHKS and CDR2 YYEKEE (reference sequence). The CDR3 is 14 amino acids. V lost 4 bases, J lost 0 bases, and 2 bases stayed unmatched. CDR3 residues: CASSRDRNQETQYF. The CDR3 DNA follows: TGTGCCAGCAGCCGGGACAGGAACCAAGAGACCCAGTACTTC.

The CDR3 is CAWNRDPHSPLHF. The CDR3 DNA follows: TGTGCCTGGAACCGAGATCCTCATTCACCCCTCCACTTT. The rearrangement uses TRBV30 and TRBJ1-6; D unclear. Looked up from germline, CDR1 is GTSNPN and CDR2 is SVGIG (reference sequence). With 4 bases removed from V and 8 bases from J, the gap between germline ends came to 12 bases. This CDR3 has 13 residues.

V is TRBV11-2 and J is TRBJ2-1; D unresolved. Germline V gene sequence: CDR1 SGHAT, CDR2 FQNNGV. This CDR3 spans 13 amino acids. V was shortened by 1 base and J by 10 bases, with 11 bases between the two germline ends. CDR3 region: CASSLVPRTEQFF. CDR3 nucleotides: TGTGCCAGCAGCTTAGTCCCTAGAACCGAGCAGTTCTTC.

This chain connects TRBV6-5 to TRBJ1-3, with TRBD1 matching over 8 bases. Germline V gene sequence: CDR1 MNHEY, CDR2 SVGAGI. This CDR3 has 15 residues. V shed 2 bases and J 4 bases; nucleotides not matched to a gene: 4. The CDR3 sequence is CASSYPDRAGNTIYF. DNA for the CDR3: TGTGCCAGCAGTTACCCGGACAGGGCCGGAAACACCATATATTTT.

This clone came up a few times. The J gene is TRBJ1-6, the V gene TRBV5-4, with D hard to call. CDR1 is SGHNT and CDR2 is YYREEE in the germline V gene (reference sequence). This CDR3 comprises 17 residues. Trimming left V 0 bases short and J 9 bases short, with 19 bases between. CDR3 protein: CASSLAGWAEGASPLHF. In nucleotides, the CDR3 is TGTGCCAGCAGCTTGGCCGGATGGGCAGAGGGCGCTTCACCCCTCCACTTT.

This clone came up once. The chain employs TRBV27 and TRBJ1-1, with D uncertain. The CDR3 extends over 16 amino acids. Germline CDR1 is MNHEY and CDR2 is SMNVEV (reference sequence). V lost 3 bases and J lost 0, with 14 bases in between. CDR3 protein: CASSLFGNRVNTEAFF. The CDR3 DNA reads as TGTGCCAGCAGTTTGTTCGGGAATCGGGTGAACACTGAAGCTTTCTTT.

The CDR3 loop is CASGQGTGELFF. The CDR3 nucleotides are TGCGCCAGCGGACAGGGAACCGGGGAGCTGTTTTTT. The gene calls are TRBV5-1 and TRBJ2-2; 8 bases are a match to TRBD1. Germline lookup yields CDR1 SGHRS and CDR2 YFSETQ. This CDR3 comprises 12 residues. V was pared by 7 bases and J by 5 bases, with 1 base of the junction left unmatched.

V and J are TRBV29-1 and TRBJ2-7; D is perhaps TRBD2 (6 bases). Germline CDR1 is SQVTM and CDR2 is ANQGSEA. The CDR3 is 11 amino acids. Trimming took off 3 bases at V and 7 bases at J, with 10 bases between the two ends. In nucleotides, the CDR3 is TGCAGCGTTGATGGGGGGAGTGAGCAGTACTTC. Translated: CSVDGGSEQYF.

V gene TRBV5-1 combines with J gene TRBJ2-3; D uncertain. Germline CDR1 and CDR2: SGHRS and YFSETQ. The ends were cut back, 5 bases at V and 5 bases at J, with 6 bases in the middle. The length of the CDR3 is 11 residues. CDR3 nucleotide sequence: TGCGCCAGCAGTGGAGAAGATACGCAGTATTTT. Translating it yields CASSGEDTQYF.

This chain uses TRBV27 with TRBJ1-2; tentative D call: TRBD1 (6 bases). The CDR3 has 15 residues. The V end was cut by 5 bases, the J end by 4 bases, with 17 bases between. The germline V gene encodes CDR1 MNHEY and CDR2 SMNVEV (reference sequence). This CDR3 reads CASSPFPAGVYGYTF. The DNA of the CDR3 is TGTGCCAGCAGTCCCTTCCCGGCAGGGGTCTATGGCTACACCTTC.

In this sample, this clone turned up a few times. This rearrangement joins TRBV13 to TRBJ1-1, with D tentatively TRBD1 (6 bases). This CDR3 is built from 14 residues. Between the trimmed V and J ends, which lost 5 bases and 2 bases, there was a span of 12 bases. Looked up from germline, CDR1 is PRHDT and CDR2 is FYEKMQ (reference sequence). CDR3 DNA sequence: TGTGCCAGCAGCCCAGGGGTATATAACACTGAAGCTTTCTTT. Protein sequence: CASSPGVYNTEAFF.

The gene calls are TRBV7-8 and TRBJ1-1; D not certain. The CDR3 sequence is 12 residues long. Trimming removed 5 bases from V and 4 bases from J, with 8 bases in between. Per germline, CDR1 SGHVS and CDR2 FQNEAQ. The CDR3 coding sequence is TGTGCCAGCAGCCCCCGGGGCACTGAAGCTTTCTTT. Its protein product is CASSPRGTEAFF.

A word on this clone: Germline and junction disagree at one end, which may indicate a read error. The chain is built from TRBV5-4 and TRBJ2-7; tentatively, D is TRBD2 (6 bases). The CDR3 is made up of 16 amino acids. Germline V gives CDR1 SGHNT, CDR2 YYREEE (reference sequence). For the CDR3, the DNA is TGTGCCAGCAGCATCTCTCCCGGGACTCTCTCCTCCGAGCAGTACTTC. This translates into CASSISPGTLSSEQYF.

This clone was detected only a few times. The V gene is TRBV7-9, the J gene TRBJ1-2; possible D gene TRBD1, 5 bases. CDR3 size: 12 residues. Germline loops: CDR1 SEHNR, CDR2 FQNEAQ (reference sequence). Trimming took 11 bases from V and 0 from J, leaving 10 bases between them. CDR3 loop: CAAGGANYGYTF. DNA of the CDR3: TGTGCCGCGGGGGGGGCTAACTATGGCTACACCTTC.

The chain uses TRBV27 and TRBJ1-5; 7 bases align to TRBD1. The V gene end was trimmed by 4 bases and the J gene end by 0 bases; junction bases not matched to a gene: 3. The CDR3 runs to 15 residues. Germline loops: CDR1 MNHEY, CDR2 SMNVEV (reference sequence). The CDR3 nucleotides are TGTGCCAGCAGTTCACAGGGGAATAGCAATCAGCCCCAGCATTTT. Protein: CASSSQGNSNQPQHF.

The chain uses TRBV4-2 and TRBJ2-7, with a weak D call TRBD1 (6 bases). Germline V gene data show CDR1 as LGHNA and CDR2 as YNFKEQ. CDR3 size: 13 residues. Trimming pared 6 bases from V and 5 bases from J, leaving 14 bases between. As DNA, the CDR3 is TGTGCCAGCAGTCAGAAACAGGGTGACGAGCAGTACTTC. Protein product: CASSQKQGDEQYF.

The CDR3 is CASSSWTGPDTQYF. The CDR3 coding sequence is TGTGCCAGCAGCAGTTGGACAGGGCCAGATACGCAGTATTTT. The genes are TRBV9 and TRBJ2-3, with TRBD1 identical over 8 bases. The CDR3 extends over 14 amino acids. Germline loops: CDR1 SGDLS, CDR2 YYNGEE. J lost 4 bases, V lost 4 bases, and 5 bases had no gene match.

V gene TRBV7-2 combines with J gene TRBJ2-7, with D tentatively TRBD2 (5 bases). CDR1 and CDR2 from the germline V gene are SGHTA and FQGNSA. This CDR3 spans 15 amino acids. V gave up 5 bases and J gave up 2 bases, with 16 bases separating them. This CDR3 reads CASSHSSTGAYEQYF. In DNA form, the CDR3 reads TGTGCCAGCAGCCATAGTTCGACCGGGGCCTACGAGCAGTACTTC.

The rearrangement links TRBV29-1 to TRBJ2-6; unclear D gene. The CDR3 spans 13 residues. V shed 4 bases and J shed 1 base, with 5 bases lying between them. CDR1 and CDR2 (germline): SQVTM, ANQGSEA. The CDR3 DNA reads TGCAGCGTTGTCGGTTCTGGGGCCAACGTCCTGACTTTC. This encodes CSVVGSGANVLTF.

The chain combines TRBV5-1 with TRBJ1-4; no definite D call. CDR1 SGHRS and CDR2 YFSETQ come from the germline V gene. V lost 3 bases to trimming and J lost 8 bases, with 8 bases between them. The CDR3 runs to 12 residues. For the CDR3, the DNA is TGCGCCAGCAGCTACGATGGCGAAAAACTGTTTTTT. This sequence encodes CASSYDGEKLFF.

By frequency in the sample, this clone is large. The chain uses TRBV7-9 and TRBJ2-2, with 11 bases matching TRBD2. The CDR3 extends over 16 amino acids. Germline assignment: CDR1 SEHNR and CDR2 FQNEAQ (reference sequence). V dropped 4 bases and J dropped 3; count of bases not matched to a gene: 4. CDR3 bases: TGTGCCAGCAGCTCCCGACTAGCGGGACACACCGGGGAGCTGTTTTTT. Translation: CASSSRLAGHTGELFF.

The gene calls are TRBV18 and TRBJ1-1; 7 positions match TRBD1. After removal of 4 bases from V and 4 bases from J, the junction contained 6 bases not matched to a gene. The CDR3 is 14 amino acids. Germline V gene lookup returns CDR1 KGHSH and CDR2 LQKENI. Here the CDR3 DNA reads TGTGCCAGCTCACTAAGTAGACAGGGCACTGAAGCTTTCTTT. Protein sequence: CASSLSRQGTEAFF.

The chain couples TRBV7-2 to TRBJ2-1; D perhaps matches TRBD1 (5 bases). The CDR3 totals 13 residues. Trimming shortened V by 3 bases and J by 6 bases, and 9 bases separated the two germline ends. CDR1 SGHTA and CDR2 FQGNSA come from the germline V gene. The CDR3 nucleotides read TGTGCCAGCAGCTTGCGACAGTCCAATGAGCAGTTCTTC. Translation gives CASSLRQSNEQFF. Based on the CDR3 plus reference TRBV7-2 and TRBJ2-1, the full variable domain is GAGVSQSPSNKVTEKGKDVELRCDPISGHTALYWYRQSLGQGLEFLIYFQGNSAPDKSGLPSDRFSAERTGGSVSTLTIQRTQQEDSAVYLCASSLRQSNEQFFGPGTRLTVL.

The chain joins TRBV10-3 to TRBJ2-7; D may be TRBD1 (7 bases). V was shortened by 6 bases and J by 2 bases, with 11 bases between the two germline ends. This CDR3 has 13 residues. Germline loops: CDR1 ENHRY, CDR2 SYGVKD. CDR3 DNA: TGTGCCATCAGCGGGGGACAGACCTACGAGCAGTACTTC. It is translated as CAISGGQTYEQYF.

This sequence joins TRBV6-5 and TRBJ1-1; possible D gene TRBD1, 6 bases. Trimming removed 4 bases at V and 3 bases at J, with 12 bases between. The CDR3 consists of 14 residues. Germline CDR1 is MNHEY and CDR2 is SVGAGI. The CDR3 DNA reads as TGTGCCAGCAGTTTCGGACAGTTTCACACTGAAGCTTTCTTT. This codes for CASSFGQFHTEAFF.

V is TRBV18 and J is TRBJ1-2, with 10 bases identical to TRBD1. Germline V gene data show CDR1 as KGHSH and CDR2 as LQKENI. The junction had 0 bases not matched to a gene; V was cut back by 3 bases and J by 5 bases. There are 13 residues in the CDR3. CDR3 sequence reads: CASSPGQGYGYTF. The DNA for the CDR3 is TGTGCCAGCTCACCGGGACAGGGGTATGGCTACACCTTC. Looking up the rest from reference TRBV18 and TRBJ1-2 gives the full variable domain: NAGVMQNPRHLVRRRGQEARLRCSPMKGHSHVYWYRQLPEEGLKFMVYLQKENIIDESGMPKERFSAEFPKEGPSILRIQQVVRGDSAAYFCASSPGQGYGYTFGSGTRLTVV.

The chain combines TRBV28 with TRBJ1-1, with a weak D call TRBD1 (5 bases). The CDR3 has 16 residues. V was shortened by 3 bases and J by 3 bases, with 17 bases between the two germline ends. CDR1 MDHEN and CDR2 SYDVKM come from the germline V gene. CDR3 nucleotide sequence: TGTGCCAGCAGTTTCTATTGGGGTAAAGGGGACACTGAAGCTTTCTTT. It codes for CASSFYWGKGDTEAFF.

This clone appeared a few times. The gene calls are TRBV2 and TRBJ1-5; D is unresolved. Per germline, CDR1 SNHLY and CDR2 FYNNEI. This CDR3 is 14 amino acids long. Trimming pared 0 bases from V and 5 bases from J, leaving 8 bases between. For the CDR3, the DNA is TGTGCCAGCAGTGAAGCGGGTCGGGATCAGCCCCAGCATTTT. Protein product: CASSEAGRDQPQHF.

This chain uses TRBV19 with TRBJ1-6; no firm D call. The CDR3 has 15 residues. Per germline, CDR1 LNHDA and CDR2 SQIVND (reference sequence). V was pared by 7 bases and J by 5 bases, with 15 bases between. This CDR3 is CASKVGLKNNSPLHF. CDR3 nucleotides: TGTGCCAGTAAGGTCGGACTGAAAAATAATTCACCCCTCCACTTT.